The 17 T cell receptor beta chains in this list originate from one sample, sequenced in a study of breast tumors, draining lymph nodes, adjacent tissues. Samples came from axillary lymph nodes draining the breast cancer. TCRdb ran MiXCR on the multiplex PCR reads and lists one entry per CDR3 protein. The sample lists tens of thousands of distinct CDR3 sequences, approximately 19% occurring once. What was sequenced was axillary lymph node tissue. Every receptor here comes from a female donor with breast cancer. Some clones in this sample may be carry-over from other donors' samples.

This clonotype showed up many times. No conserved phenylalanine or tryptophan is present at the end of the CDR3, so a read error is the likely explanation. The rearrangement links TRBV20-1 to TRBJ2-7, with a tentative D call TRBD2 (7 bases). Germline assignment: CDR1 DFQATT and CDR2 SNEGSKA (reference sequence). The CDR3 consists of 14 residues. Trimming removed 5 bases at V and 3 bases at J, with 17 bases between. CDR3: CSAPGAWGGYEQYL. CDR3 DNA sequence: TGCAGTGCTCCAGGGGCCTGGGGGGGCTACGAGCAGTACCTC.

As to this clonotype: A much larger clonotype is one base distant, so this may be a read error. The J gene is TRBJ1-4, the V gene TRBV9; unclear D gene. There are 15 residues in the CDR3. V lost 0 bases and J 5 bases, leaving 11 bases between the germline ends. The V gene's germline CDR1 is SGDLS and CDR2 YYNGEE. CDR3 sequence: CASSVGAGYNEKLFF. The CDR3 DNA sequence: TGTGCCAGCAGCGTAGGAGCAGGATACAATGAAAAACTGTTTTTT.

This clonotype was observed at least ten times. CDR3 loop: CASSQLLGDTHQPQHF. The CDR3, as DNA: TGTGCCAGCAGCCAACTACTTGGGGACACCCATCAGCCCCAGCATTTT. The chain carries TRBV4-2 and TRBJ1-5; possibly TRBD1 for D (6 bases). V gave up 2 bases and J gave up 5 bases, with 16 bases separating them. This CDR3 has 16 amino acids. CDR1 is LGHNA and CDR2 is YNFKEQ in the germline V gene.

Many counts were recorded for this clonotype. This chain links TRBV4-2 with TRBJ2-2, with no clear D. Germline V gene lookup returns CDR1 LGHNA and CDR2 YNFKEQ. Trimming shortened V by 1 base and J by 6 bases, and 9 bases separated the two germline ends. The CDR3 is made up of 14 amino acids. CDR3 residues: CASSQAQVPGELFF. In nucleotides, the CDR3 is TGTGCCAGCAGCCAAGCCCAGGTTCCCGGGGAGCTGTTTTTT.

This clonotype has only one observation. The chain employs TRBV4-1 and TRBJ2-1, with 9 nucleotides matching TRBD1. This CDR3 region has 21 residues. The trim removed 9 bases at V and 1 base at J, leaving 25 bases unmatched. Germline-derived CDR1 and CDR2 are MGHRA and YSYEKL. The DNA of the CDR3 is TGCGCCAGAAATTCCTCTGTCGCGGGACAGGGTGGCAGGGGATCCTACAATGAGCAGTTCTTC. Protein product: CARNSSVAGQGGRGSYNEQFF.

Comments on this clonotype: This may be a read error: a much more frequent sequence differs by one nucleotide. The gene calls are TRBV12-5 and TRBJ2-2; D not certain. Germline V gives CDR1 LGHNT, CDR2 FRNRAP. V was trimmed by 8 bases and J by 5 bases, leaving 15 bases between them. The CDR3 sequence is 14 residues long. CDR3 sequence: CASPHIGVTGELFF. The CDR3 coding sequence is TGTGCTAGTCCTCACATTGGCGTAACCGGGGAGCTGTTTTTT.

This clonotype was counted only a few times. The chain recombines TRBV6-1 with TRBJ2-5; 11 positions match TRBD2. J lost 4 bases, V lost 7 bases, and 11 bases had no gene match. CDR1 is MNHNS and CDR2 is SASEGT in the germline V gene. CDR3 size: 16 residues. DNA for the CDR3: TGTGCCAGCAATCCTCTAGCGGGAGGTGGGAGAGAGACCCAGTACTTC. Translation gives CASNPLAGGGRETQYF.

In this sample, this clonotype turned up many times. The rearrangement joins TRBV30 to TRBJ2-7; TRBD1 matches at 7 bases. Germline V CDR1 and CDR2: GTSNPN, SVGIG (reference sequence). This CDR3 has 11 amino acids. V was clipped by 4 bases and J by 6 bases; unmatched bases: 3. This CDR3 reads CAWNRGGEQYF. DNA of the CDR3: TGTGCCTGGAACAGGGGCGGCGAGCAGTACTTC.

This clonotype appeared many times. The genes are TRBV11-2 and TRBJ2-3, with 10 bases that match TRBD2. Germline V gives CDR1 SGHAT, CDR2 FQNNGV. The J segment lost 3 bases and the V segment lost 1 base, leaving 7 bases of the junction unmatched. The CDR3 totals 17 residues. The chain's CDR3 is CASSLGRSGRETDTQYF. For the CDR3, the DNA is TGTGCCAGCAGCTTAGGGAGAAGCGGGAGGGAGACAGATACGCAGTATTTT. The entire variable domain, with the rest obtained from reference TRBV11-2 and TRBJ2-3, is as follows: EAGVAQSPRYKIIEKRQSVAFWCNPISGHATLYWYQQILGQGPKLLIQFQNNGVVDDSQLPKDRFSAERLKGVDSTLKIQPAKLEDSAVYLCASSLGRSGRETDTQYFGPGTRLTVL.

CDR3 coding DNA: TGTGCCAGCAGTTTCTTGCCCGCCACGGGTAGGGGCTACACCTTC. Amino acids: CASSFLPATGRGYTF. This chain joins TRBV28 and TRBJ1-2; D is uncertain. The CDR3 has 15 amino acids. Trimming cost V 3 bases and J 8 bases, with 19 bases left between them. Germline assignment: CDR1 MDHEN and CDR2 SYDVKM.

This clonotype turned up a few times. The chain recombines TRBV5-1 with TRBJ2-1, with TRBD2 matching 10 bases. The trim removed 3 bases at V and 10 bases at J, leaving 7 bases unmatched. Per germline, CDR1 SGHRS and CDR2 YFSETQ. CDR3 size: 14 residues. The CDR3, as DNA: TGCGCCAGCAGCTCAAGCGGGAGGGCCGGGGAGCAGTTCTTC. It codes for CASSSSGRAGEQFF.

Remarks on this clonotype: This clone may be a read error of a much larger clone one base away. The chain is built from TRBV4-2 and TRBJ1-2; TRBD1 might be the D (6 bases). With 0 bases removed from V and 4 bases from J, the gap between germline ends came to 12 bases. Germline-derived CDR1 and CDR2 are LGHNA and YNFKEQ. CDR3 length: 15 amino acids. The CDR3 DNA follows: TGTGCCAGCAGCCAAGAACTCGACAGGTTCTATGGCTACACCTTC. Translation gives CASSQELDRFYGYTF.

The sample holds many counts of this clonotype. J is TRBJ2-7 and V is TRBV27; D not certain. The CDR3 sequence is 14 residues long. V lost 3 bases to trimming and J lost 1 base, with 10 bases between them. Germline V gene sequence: CDR1 MNHEY, CDR2 SMNVEV (reference sequence). The CDR3 DNA reads TGTGCCAGCAGTTTCACCGACGGATCCTACGAGCAGTACTTC. This encodes CASSFTDGSYEQYF.

As regards this clonotype: With a much larger clone just one base away, this may be a read error. The V call is TRBV9, the J call TRBJ2-7, with D possibly called TRBD1 or TRBD2 (6 bases each). The CDR3 loop spans 14 amino acids. Looked up from germline, CDR1 is SGDLS and CDR2 is YYNGEE. DNA for the CDR3: TGTGCCAGCAGCTTTCAAGGGGGGAACTACGAGCTGTACTTC. It is translated as CASSFQGGNYELYF.

This clonotype has a count of ten or more. The chain uses TRBV10-3 and TRBJ2-5; TRBD2 is a possible D gene (5 bases). This CDR3 spans 14 amino acids. The V end was cut by 6 bases, the J end by 1 base, with 12 bases between. Germline V gene data show CDR1 as ENHRY and CDR2 as SYGVKD. Written as DNA, the CDR3 is TGTGCCATCAGGCAGGAGCGGATCCAAGAGACCCAGTACTTC. This encodes CAIRQERIQETQYF.

Ten or more counts support this clonotype. The chain joins TRBV7-2 to TRBJ2-7; 11 bases match TRBD1. The CDR3 consists of 17 residues. J lost 2 bases, V lost 1 base, and 7 bases had no gene match. Germline values: CDR1 SGHTA, CDR2 FQGNSA. CDR3 sequence reads: CASSLGGWGQGAYEQYF. For the CDR3, the DNA is TGTGCCAGCAGCTTAGGAGGCTGGGGACAGGGGGCCTACGAGCAGTACTTC.

Concerning this clonotype itself: Just one base apart from a much larger clone, this may be a read error. This chain uses TRBV12-3 or TRBV12-4 with TRBJ2-5; TRBD2 matches 12 bases. The CDR3 length is 17 residues. CDR3 in DNA: TGTGTCAGGGGGGCTAAGGGGACTAGCGGGTACCAAGAGACCCAGTACTTC. The encoded protein is CVRGAKGTSGYQETQYF.